This entry lists 14 T cell receptor beta chains sequenced from one sample in a study of monozygotic twins with cystic fibrosis. Sequencing used immunoSEQ multiplex PCR; TCRdb keeps in-frame clones, though not all of them. The table shows about 22,000 clones, with about 97% occurring only once. The sequenced sample consisted of blood. These receptors were obtained from a girl aged 10 to 17 with cystic fibrosis.

The chain couples TRBV29-1 to TRBJ2-7; the D call may be TRBD1 or TRBD2 (5 bases each). The CDR3 extends over 11 amino acids. V was trimmed by 7 bases and J by 5 bases, leaving 12 bases between them. Germline V gives CDR1 SQVTM, CDR2 ANQGSEA. The CDR3 sequence is CSGGSGDEQYF. The CDR3 DNA sequence: TGCAGCGGGGGGTCCGGAGACGAGCAGTACTTC.

The chain employs TRBV2 and TRBJ2-1; 13 nucleotides align to TRBD2. CDR3 size: 15 residues. From germline, CDR1 is SNHLY and CDR2 FYNNEI. V trimming: 6 bases; J trimming: 7 bases; junction bases outside the gene matches: 6. CDR3 sequence reads: CASRLTSGRVNEQFF. The CDR3 DNA is TGTGCCAGCAGGCTTACTAGCGGGAGGGTTAATGAGCAGTTCTTC.

V is TRBV29-1 and J is TRBJ2-1; D possibly corresponds to TRBD2 (6 bases). Germline V CDR1 and CDR2: SQVTM, ANQGSEA. V was pared by 1 base and J by 6 bases, with 10 bases between. The CDR3 is 13 residues long. The CDR3 reads CSVEAGAVNEQFF. The CDR3 bases are TGCAGCGTTGAAGCGGGAGCTGTCAATGAGCAGTTCTTC.

The chain recombines TRBV2 with TRBJ1-5; 7 bases map to TRBD1. Looked up from germline, CDR1 is SNHLY and CDR2 is FYNNEI. This CDR3 contains 13 residues. Trimming removed 6 bases from V and 4 bases from J; junction bases left unmatched: 3. The CDR3 region has the DNA TGTGCCAGCAGGACAGGGTTAAATCAGCCCCAGCATTTT. It translates to CASRTGLNQPQHF.

The V call is TRBV9, the J call TRBJ2-2, with a weak D call TRBD2 (6 bases). Germline values: CDR1 SGDLS, CDR2 YYNGEE. This CDR3 region has 13 residues. V dropped 6 bases and J dropped 6 bases, with 12 bases sitting between them. The CDR3 reads CASTLGGSGELFF. The CDR3 nucleotides are TGTGCCAGCACCCTGGGGGGTTCCGGGGAGCTGTTTTTT.

This chain links TRBV30 with TRBJ2-3; D may be TRBD2 (6 bases). Germline CDR1 GTSNPN, CDR2 SVGIG (reference sequence). Trimming cost V 4 bases and J 0 bases, with 17 bases left between them. This CDR3 comprises 16 residues. The DNA for the CDR3 is TGTGCCTGGACTAGGGCGGGATTCCGAAGCACAGATACGCAGTATTTT. Translating it yields CAWTRAGFRSTDTQYF.

A word on this clone: A junction end diverges from the germline sequence, so it may reflect a read error. CDR3 DNA: TGCACCTCACAGACAGGGAGCAATGAGCAGTTCTTC. It encodes CTSQTGSNEQFF. The V gene is TRBV6-5, the J gene TRBJ2-1; 7 nucleotides align to TRBD1. The CDR3 is 12 amino acids. The germline V gene encodes CDR1 MNHEY and CDR2 SVGAGI.

The rearrangement joins TRBV7-9 to TRBJ2-7; D ambiguous. V dropped 3 bases and J dropped 7 bases, with 7 bases sitting between them. CDR1 SEHNR and CDR2 FQNEAQ come from the germline V gene (reference sequence). The length of the CDR3 is 11 residues. The CDR3 nucleotides are TGTGCCAGCAGCTTTGGAAGGGAGCAGTACTTC. It is translated as CASSFGREQYF.

This rearrangement joins TRBV30 to TRBJ1-3; D is perhaps TRBD1 (6 bases). V lost 7 bases to trimming and J lost 3 bases, with 16 bases between them. This CDR3 spans 14 amino acids. Germline V gene lookup returns CDR1 GTSNPN and CDR2 SVGIG (reference sequence). CDR3 amino acids: CASLPGHGGNTIYF. CDR3 in DNA: TGTGCCTCCCTTCCGGGACATGGTGGAAACACCATATATTTT.

This rearrangement joins TRBV30 to TRBJ2-1; TRBD2 agrees at 9 bases. The germline V gene encodes CDR1 GTSNPN and CDR2 SVGIG (reference sequence). The CDR3 loop spans 15 amino acids. With V trimmed by 3 bases and J by 10 bases, 13 bases remained unmatched. The CDR3 reads CAWSRGVAGVWEQFF. CDR3 DNA sequence: TGTGCCTGGAGCCGGGGGGTAGCGGGAGTATGGGAGCAGTTCTTC.

The rearrangement uses TRBV6-1 and TRBJ1-5, with D perhaps matching TRBD1 (6 bases). V lost 2 bases and J lost 9, with 17 bases in between. Germline CDR1 reads MNHNS; CDR2 reads SASEGT. The CDR3 contains 15 residues. CDR3 in DNA: TGTGCCAGCAGTGAATCTTTTACGGGGGCGAGGCCCCAGCATTTT. This encodes CASSESFTGARPQHF.

V gene TRBV19 combines with J gene TRBJ1-1; no definite D call. In germline, CDR1 is LNHDA, CDR2 SQIVND (reference sequence). The V gene lost 2 bases and the J gene lost 0 bases, with 7 bases spanning the gap. CDR3 length: 14 residues. The CDR3 nucleotides are TGTGCCAGTAGTATAAGACGGATGAACACTGAAGCTTTCTTT. Translated: CASSIRRMNTEAFF. Full variable domain (outside the CDR3, taken from reference TRBV19 and TRBJ1-1): DGGITQSPKYLFRKEGQNVTLSCEQNLNHDAMYWYRQDPGQGLRLIYYSQIVNDFQKGDIAEGYSVSREKKESFPLTVTSAQKNPTAFYLCASSIRRMNTEAFFGQGTRLTVV.

V is TRBV9 and J is TRBJ1-1; D remains ambiguous. The CDR3 is 13 amino acids. V was shortened by 0 bases and J by 3 bases, with 6 bases between the two germline ends. Germline V gives CDR1 SGDLS, CDR2 YYNGEE. CDR3: CASSVGSHTEAFF. CDR3 DNA: TGTGCCAGCAGCGTAGGGAGTCACACTGAAGCTTTCTTT.

The chain has TRBV4-1 and TRBJ2-1; 12 bases are a match to TRBD2. Looked up from germline, CDR1 is MGHRA and CDR2 is YSYEKL. CDR3 length: 15 residues. V lost 10 bases to trimming and J lost 4 bases; unmatched junction nucleotides: 8. The CDR3 DNA sequence: TGCGCCACCGGACGGGGACTAGCGGGTTACAATGAGCAGTTCTTC. Translating gives CATGRGLAGYNEQFF.